Each of the 11 T cell receptor beta chains below was sequenced from the same sample in a study of glioma-infiltrating T cells after dendritic cell vaccination (dated by TCRdb to the mid-2010s). The library was built by means of the immunoSEQ multiplex PCR assay. The immuneACCESS repertoire file appears here via TCRdb, limited to in-frame rearrangements. These files lack a portion of the clones; in checked studies, under half of the deficit traces to unresolved V genes, and the cause of the others is not known. The sample table contains around 87,000 clones; only one count was recorded for roughly 80% of them. In total, the top ten clones hold 5.5% to 8% of the sample. Read against the paper, the sample's time point label means: after dendritic cell vaccination, including at tumor progression/relapse. The specimen comprised blood, sampled after dendritic cell vaccination. The receptors were gathered from a human donor with glioblastoma.

This chain links TRBV10-3 with TRBJ1-5, with D possibly matching TRBD1 (5 bases). Trimming removed 9 bases from V and 4 bases from J, with 13 bases in between. The CDR3 is made up of 13 amino acids. The V gene's germline CDR1 is ENHRY and CDR2 SYGVKD. CDR3 in amino acids: CAIGRVGNQPQHF. Here the CDR3 DNA reads TGTGCCATTGGCAGGGTGGGAAATCAGCCCCAGCATTTT.

This chain connects TRBV5-8 to TRBJ1-2; D perhaps matches TRBD1 (6 bases). The V gene's germline CDR1 is SGHTS and CDR2 YDEGEE. Between the trimmed V and J ends, which lost 3 bases and 0 bases, there was a span of 18 bases. The CDR3 sequence is 17 residues long. DNA of the CDR3: TGTGCCAGCAGCTCCCGAACTGGACAGAGAACTAACTATGGCTACACCTTC. Its translation is CASSSRTGQRTNYGYTF.

Only a few counts were recorded for this clone. The V call is TRBV9, the J call TRBJ1-2, with TRBD1 matching 7 bases. The junction had 10 bases not matched to a gene; V was cut back by 3 bases and J by 5 bases. Germline assignment: CDR1 SGDLS and CDR2 YYNGEE. CDR3 length equals 15 residues. The CDR3 DNA reads as TGTGCCAGCAGCGCGGCGAACAGGGGCCCTTATGGCTACACCTTC. It encodes CASSAANRGPYGYTF.

J is TRBJ1-2 and V is TRBV19; D may be TRBD1 (5 bases). V shed 11 bases and J shed 2 bases, with 21 bases lying between them. Per germline, CDR1 LNHDA and CDR2 SQIVND (reference sequence). The CDR3 has 15 residues. CDR3 in DNA: TGTGCCTCTTCAGGGATTGCTGCGTCAAACTATGGCTACACCTTC. Translating it yields CASSGIAASNYGYTF.

This chain uses TRBV2 with TRBJ1-1; 8 nucleotides agree with TRBD1. This CDR3 is built from 15 residues. The germline CDR1 and CDR2 sequences are SNHLY and FYNNEI. The V segment lost 2 bases and the J segment 1 base; nucleotides outside the gene matches: 3. The DNA of the CDR3 is TGTGCCAGCAGTGAAAGGGACAGGCCGAACACTGAAGCTTTCTTT. Protein product: CASSERDRPNTEAFF.

CDR3 protein: CASSLDSGGLYEQFF. The CDR3, as DNA: TGCGCCAGCAGCTTGGATAGCGGGGGGCTCTATGAGCAGTTCTTC. The chain is built from TRBV5-1 and TRBJ2-1, with 10 bases identical to TRBD2. Germline CDR1 reads SGHRS; CDR2 reads YFSETQ. The V gene end was trimmed by 0 bases and the J gene end by 8 bases; junction bases not matched to a gene: 5. The CDR3 contains 15 residues.

This chain links TRBV19 with TRBJ2-2; possible D gene TRBD2, 6 bases. The CDR3 covers 15 residues. Trimming shortened V by 5 bases and J by 2 bases, and 12 bases separated the two germline ends. Germline loops: CDR1 LNHDA, CDR2 SQIVND (reference sequence). CDR3 sequence reads: CASSWRRGNTGELFF. CDR3 coding DNA: TGTGCCAGTAGTTGGCGGCGGGGAAACACCGGGGAGCTGTTTTTT.

The chain combines TRBV6-1 with TRBJ1-6; TRBD1 matches at 9 bases. The length of the CDR3 is 16 residues. V was pared by 2 bases and J by 9 bases, with 8 bases of the junction left unmatched. CDR1 is MNHNS and CDR2 is SASEGT in the germline V gene. The CDR3 region has the DNA TGTGCCAGCAGTGAATTCTCTACAGGGGGCCGTTCACCCCTCCACTTT. Amino acids: CASSEFSTGGRSPLHF.

This chain uses TRBV6-5 with TRBJ1-2, with D uncertain. Trimming pared 1 base from V and 2 bases from J, leaving 11 bases between. This CDR3 is 15 amino acids long. Looked up from germline, CDR1 is MNHEY and CDR2 is SVGAGI. CDR3 sequence: CASSYFEPGNYGYTF. The CDR3 region has the DNA TGTGCCAGCAGTTACTTCGAACCGGGGAACTATGGCTACACCTTC.

The rearrangement links TRBV18 to TRBJ2-1, with D perhaps TRBD2 (5 bases). Germline CDR1 is KGHSH and CDR2 is LQKENI. The CDR3 is 14 residues long. Trimming took 0 bases from V and 6 from J, leaving 9 bases between them. Written as DNA, the CDR3 is TGTGCCAGCTCACCACCGTCCCTAGCCAATGAGCAGTTCTTC. It specifies CASSPPSLANEQFF.

The genes are TRBV19 and TRBJ2-4; 8 positions match TRBD2. The germline gives CDR1 LNHDA, CDR2 SQIVND (reference sequence). This CDR3 has 15 residues. Trimming removed 3 bases from V and 3 bases from J; junction bases left unmatched: 4. The CDR3 DNA reads as TGTGCCAGTAGTATGATGACTAGCGACAAAAACATTCAGTACTTC. Translating it yields CASSMMTSDKNIQYF.